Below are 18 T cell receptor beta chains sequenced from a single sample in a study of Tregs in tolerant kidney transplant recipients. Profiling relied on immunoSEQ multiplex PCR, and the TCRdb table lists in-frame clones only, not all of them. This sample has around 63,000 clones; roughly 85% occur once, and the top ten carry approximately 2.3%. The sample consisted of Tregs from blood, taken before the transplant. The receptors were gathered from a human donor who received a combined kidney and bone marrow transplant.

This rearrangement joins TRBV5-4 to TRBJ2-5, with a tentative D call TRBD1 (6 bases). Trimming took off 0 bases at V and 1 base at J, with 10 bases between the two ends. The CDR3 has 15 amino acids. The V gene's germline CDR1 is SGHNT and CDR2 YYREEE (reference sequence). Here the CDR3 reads CASSLGSDSQETQYF. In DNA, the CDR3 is TGTGCCAGCAGCTTGGGTTCGGACAGCCAAGAGACCCAGTACTTC.

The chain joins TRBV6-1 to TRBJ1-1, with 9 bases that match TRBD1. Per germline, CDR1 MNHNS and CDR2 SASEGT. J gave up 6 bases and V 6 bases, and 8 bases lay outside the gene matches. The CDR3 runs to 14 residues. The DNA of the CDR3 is TGTGCCAGCAGAACGGACAGGGGATTGGCTGAAGCTTTCTTT. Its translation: CASRTDRGLAEAFF.

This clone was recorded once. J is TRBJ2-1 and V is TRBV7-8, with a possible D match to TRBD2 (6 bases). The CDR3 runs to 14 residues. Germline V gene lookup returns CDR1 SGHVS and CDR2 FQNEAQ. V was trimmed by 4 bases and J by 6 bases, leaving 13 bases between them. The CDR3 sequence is CASSSWDLVNEQFF. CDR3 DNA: TGTGCCAGCAGCTCATGGGACTTAGTCAATGAGCAGTTCTTC.

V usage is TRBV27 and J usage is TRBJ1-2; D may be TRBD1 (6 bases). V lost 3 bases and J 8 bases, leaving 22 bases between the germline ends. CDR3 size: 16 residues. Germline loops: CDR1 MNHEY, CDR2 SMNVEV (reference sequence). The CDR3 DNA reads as TGTGCCAGCAGTTTCGCCAGCAGGGGCGCGACGGAGGGCTACACCTTC. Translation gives CASSFASRGATEGYTF.

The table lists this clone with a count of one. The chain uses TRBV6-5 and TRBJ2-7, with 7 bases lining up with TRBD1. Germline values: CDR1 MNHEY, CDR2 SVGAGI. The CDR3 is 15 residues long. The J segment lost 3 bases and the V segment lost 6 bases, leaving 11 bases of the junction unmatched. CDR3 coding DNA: TGTGCCAGCAGACGTCCAGGGGGAAAGTTCTACGAGCAGTACTTC. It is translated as CASRRPGGKFYEQYF.

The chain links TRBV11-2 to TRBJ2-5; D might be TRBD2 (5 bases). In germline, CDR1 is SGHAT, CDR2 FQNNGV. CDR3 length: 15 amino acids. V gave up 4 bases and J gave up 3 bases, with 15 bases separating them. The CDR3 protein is CASSSGLTREETQYF. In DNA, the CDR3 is TGTGCCAGCAGCTCAGGACTGACGAGGGAAGAGACCCAGTACTTC.

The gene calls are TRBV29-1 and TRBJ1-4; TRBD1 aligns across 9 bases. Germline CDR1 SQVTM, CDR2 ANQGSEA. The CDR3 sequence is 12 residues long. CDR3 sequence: CGTGLANEKLFF. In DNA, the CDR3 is TGCGGGACAGGGCTGGCTAATGAAAAACTGTTTTTT.

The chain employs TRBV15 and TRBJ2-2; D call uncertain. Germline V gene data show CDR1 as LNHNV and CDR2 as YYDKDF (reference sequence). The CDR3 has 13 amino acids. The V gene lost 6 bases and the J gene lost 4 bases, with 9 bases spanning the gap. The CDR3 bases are TGTGCCACCAGTAACCGACCCACCGGGGAGCTGTTTTTT. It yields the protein CATSNRPTGELFF.

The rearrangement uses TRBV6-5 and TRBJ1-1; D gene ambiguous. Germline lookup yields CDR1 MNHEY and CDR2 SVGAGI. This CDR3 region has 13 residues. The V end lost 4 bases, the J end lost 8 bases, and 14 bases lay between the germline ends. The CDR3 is CASSLEWADEAFF. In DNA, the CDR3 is TGTGCCAGCAGTTTAGAGTGGGCAGACGAAGCTTTCTTT.

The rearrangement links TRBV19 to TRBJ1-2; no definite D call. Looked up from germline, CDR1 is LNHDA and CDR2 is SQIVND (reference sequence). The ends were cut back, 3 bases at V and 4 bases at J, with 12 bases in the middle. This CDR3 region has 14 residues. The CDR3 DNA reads TGTGCCAGTAGTATGAGCCTAAAGTTCTATGGCTACACCTTC. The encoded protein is CASSMSLKFYGYTF.

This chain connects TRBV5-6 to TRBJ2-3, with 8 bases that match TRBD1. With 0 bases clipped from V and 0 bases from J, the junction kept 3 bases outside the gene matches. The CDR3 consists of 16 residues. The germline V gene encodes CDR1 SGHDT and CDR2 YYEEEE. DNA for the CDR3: TGTGCCAGCAGCTTGGCCAGGGGGCCTAGCACAGATACGCAGTATTTT. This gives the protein CASSLARGPSTDTQYF.

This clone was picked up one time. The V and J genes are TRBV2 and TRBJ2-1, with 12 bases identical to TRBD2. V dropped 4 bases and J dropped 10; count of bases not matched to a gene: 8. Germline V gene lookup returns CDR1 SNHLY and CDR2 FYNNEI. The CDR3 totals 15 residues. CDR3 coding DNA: TGTGCCAGCAGTGTTGGACTAGCGGGATCTCGGGAGCAGTTCTTC. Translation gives CASSVGLAGSREQFF. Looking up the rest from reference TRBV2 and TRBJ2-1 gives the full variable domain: EPEVTQTPSHQVTQMGQEVILRCVPISNHLYFYWYRQILGQKVEFLVSFYNNEISEKSEIFDDQFSVERPDGSNFTLKIRSTKLEDSAMYFCASSVGLAGSREQFFGPGTRLTVL.

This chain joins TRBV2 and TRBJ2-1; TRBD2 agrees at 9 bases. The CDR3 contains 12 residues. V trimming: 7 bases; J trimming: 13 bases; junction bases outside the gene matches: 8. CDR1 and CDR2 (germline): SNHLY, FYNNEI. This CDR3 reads CASTITGTSQFF. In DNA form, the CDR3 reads TGTGCCAGCACAATAACCGGGACTAGCCAGTTCTTC.

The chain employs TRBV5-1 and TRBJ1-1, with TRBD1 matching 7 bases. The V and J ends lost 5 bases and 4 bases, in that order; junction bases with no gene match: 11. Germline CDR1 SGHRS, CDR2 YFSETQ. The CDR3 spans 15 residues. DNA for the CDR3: TGCGCCAGCAGACGGGAGACAGGGCTGGGCACTGAAGCTTTCTTT. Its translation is CASRRETGLGTEAFF.

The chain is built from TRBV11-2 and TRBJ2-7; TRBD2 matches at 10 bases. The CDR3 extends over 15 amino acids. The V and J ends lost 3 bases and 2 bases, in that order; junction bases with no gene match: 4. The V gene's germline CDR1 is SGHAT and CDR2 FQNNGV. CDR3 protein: CASSFGLAATYEQYF. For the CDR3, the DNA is TGTGCCAGCAGCTTCGGACTAGCGGCAACCTACGAGCAGTACTTC. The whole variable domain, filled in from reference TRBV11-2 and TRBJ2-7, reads EAGVAQSPRYKIIEKRQSVAFWCNPISGHATLYWYQQILGQGPKLLIQFQNNGVVDDSQLPKDRFSAERLKGVDSTLKIQPAKLEDSAVYLCASSFGLAATYEQYFGPGTRLTVT.

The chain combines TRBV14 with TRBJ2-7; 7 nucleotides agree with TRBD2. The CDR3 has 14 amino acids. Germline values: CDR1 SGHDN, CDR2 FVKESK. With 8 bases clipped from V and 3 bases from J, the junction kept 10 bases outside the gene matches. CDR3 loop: CASSIIGGFYEQYF. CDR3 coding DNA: TGTGCCAGCTCAATAATCGGGGGGTTCTACGAGCAGTACTTC.

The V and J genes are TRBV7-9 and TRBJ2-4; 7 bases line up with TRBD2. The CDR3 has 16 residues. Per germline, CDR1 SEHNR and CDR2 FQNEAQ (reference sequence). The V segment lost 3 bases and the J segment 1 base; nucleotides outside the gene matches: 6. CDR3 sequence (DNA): TGTGCCAGCAGCTTCGGGGGAGGGTTGGCCAAAAACATTCAGTACTTC. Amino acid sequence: CASSFGGGLAKNIQYF. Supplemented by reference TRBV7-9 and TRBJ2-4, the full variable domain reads DTGVSQNPRHKITKRGQNVTFRCDPISEHNRLYWYRQTLGQGPEFLTYFQNEAQLEKSRLLSDRFSAERPKGSFSTLEIQRTEQGDSAMYLCASSFGGGLAKNIQYFGAGTRLSVL.

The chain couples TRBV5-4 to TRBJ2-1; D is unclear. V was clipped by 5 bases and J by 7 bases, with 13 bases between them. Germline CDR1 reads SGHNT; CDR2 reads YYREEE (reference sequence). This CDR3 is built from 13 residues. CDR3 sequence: CASSLLVTNEQFF. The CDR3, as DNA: TGTGCCAGCAGTTTGCTAGTTACTAATGAGCAGTTCTTC.